The sequence of this T cell receptor (beta chain) was determined in a study of shared clonotypes between healthy human individuals. General study findings and limits: Generation of non-shared clonotypes was less probable than generation of clonotypes shared by all four donors.

Germline CDR1 reads SGHRS; CDR2 reads YFSETQ. The CDR3 is 14 amino acids. The J segment lost 6 bases and the V segment lost 3 bases, leaving 7 bases of the junction unmatched. Details on this clone: Its antigen is not known.

Generated by immunoSEQ multiplex PCR, the TCRdb table keeps only in-frame clones and is missing some. This table has 900,000 to 1,200,000 clones, 75% to 85% appearing once. The rearrangement joins TRBV5-1 to TRBJ2-5; 8 bases fit TRBD1. The sequenced sample was memory CD4+ T cells from PBMCs. Subset given: CD45RA-negative fraction. The source is a man between 18 and 35 years old in good health. Some clones in this sample may be carry-over from other donors' samples. CDR3 bases: TGCGCCAGCAGCTCGGACAGGGACGTGCAGACCCAGTACTTC. It specifies CASSSDRDVQTQYF.